This passage covers 26 T cell receptor beta chains from one sample sequenced in a study of T-cell reconstitution after alpha-beta-depleted transplantation in children. The TCRbeta library incorporated unique molecular identifiers. MiXCR, applied by TCRdb to the PCR reads, yields one record per CDR3 protein. The top ten hold 10% of the sample, which has approximately 270,000 distinct CDR3 sequences, 9.9% seen once. Sample: PBMCs from the stem cell graft donor, taken from the stem cell graft. These receptors were obtained from a human donor who donated a stem cell graft to a child with SCID.

This clonotype was counted only a few times. The chain combines TRBV19 with TRBJ2-7; TRBD2 is a possible D gene (5 bases). From germline, CDR1 is LNHDA and CDR2 SQIVND (reference sequence). The CDR3 runs 15 residues. V lost 5 bases, J lost 0 bases, and 14 bases lay in between. CDR3 residues: CASSGIERSSYEQYF. The CDR3, as DNA: TGTGCCAGTAGTGGAATAGAGCGGAGCTCCTACGAGCAGTACTTC.

In DNA, the CDR3 is TGTGCCAGCAGCCTCGGGGCCTGGGGCGAGCAGTTCTTC. Its protein product is CASSLGAWGEQFF. The chain links TRBV14 to TRBJ2-1; D assignment may be TRBD1 or TRBD2 (5 bases each). The V and J ends lost 4 bases and 10 bases respectively, with 14 bases between them. The CDR3 runs 13 residues. CDR1 is SGHDN and CDR2 is FVKESK in the germline V gene.

The chain combines TRBV28 with TRBJ2-7, with a weak D call TRBD1 (7 bases). The V end was cut by 2 bases, the J end by 12 bases, with 17 bases between. Germline lookup yields CDR1 MDHEN and CDR2 SYDVKM. The CDR3 consists of 13 residues. The CDR3 loop reads CASSLRQGGRWYF. The CDR3 nucleotides are TGTGCCAGCAGTTTAAGGCAGGGGGGTCGATGGTACTTC.

The chain employs TRBV15 and TRBJ1-4, with D uncertain. Trimming stripped 0 bases from V and 4 bases from J, with 6 bases between. This CDR3 is built from 14 residues. Per the germline V gene, CDR1 is LNHNV and CDR2 is YYDKDF (reference sequence). The CDR3 DNA follows: TGTGCCACCAGCAGAGATTACAGTAATGAAAAACTGTTTTTT. It translates to CATSRDYSNEKLFF.

This clonotype has at least ten counts. This chain links TRBV6-1 with TRBJ2-3; possibly TRBD1 for D (5 bases). Trimming pared 5 bases from V and 4 bases from J, leaving 16 bases between. The CDR3 contains 15 residues. Per germline, CDR1 MNHNS and CDR2 SASEGT. The CDR3 DNA sequence: TGTGCCAGCAGTCCGAGGACACGGTTAGCAGATACGCAGTATTTT. As protein: CASSPRTRLADTQYF.

This clonotype turned up a few times. The gene calls are TRBV5-1 and TRBJ2-7; perhaps TRBD1 as D (5 bases). The V gene lost 3 bases and the J gene lost 2 bases, with 15 bases spanning the gap. Germline assignment: CDR1 SGHRS and CDR2 YFSETQ. The CDR3 loop spans 15 amino acids. The CDR3 loop is CASSSDSSLAYEQYF. The CDR3 region has the DNA TGCGCCAGCAGCTCCGACAGTTCCCTCGCCTACGAGCAGTACTTC.

V and J are TRBV20-1 and TRBJ1-2; D is perhaps TRBD1 (5 bases). Germline-derived CDR1 and CDR2 are DFQATT and SNEGSKA (reference sequence). CDR3 length: 12 residues. The V gene lost 3 bases and the J gene lost 8 bases, with 13 bases spanning the gap. The CDR3 nucleotides read TGCAGTGCTAGTATAGGGGAGGAGGGCTACACCTTC. Protein: CSASIGEEGYTF.

This clonotype was observed a few times. CDR3 amino acids: CASREGPEPRREQYF. Here the CDR3 DNA reads TGTGCCAGCAGGGAGGGACCGGAACCTCGACGCGAGCAGTACTTC. The chain carries TRBV12-3 or TRBV12-4 and TRBJ2-7, with a weak D call TRBD2 (6 bases). V was clipped by 6 bases and J by 6 bases, with 21 bases between them. CDR3 length: 15 residues.

This clonotype was observed a handful of times. This rearrangement joins TRBV7-9 to TRBJ2-6; 7 bases line up with TRBD1. J lost 0 bases, V lost 4 bases, and 6 bases had no gene match. The CDR3 contains 17 residues. Germline-derived CDR1 and CDR2 are SEHNR and FQNEAQ (reference sequence). The CDR3 DNA reads TGTGCCAGCAGCTCCGGACAGGACAGCTCTGGGGCCAACGTCCTGACTTTC. Translated, it gives CASSSGQDSSGANVLTF.

This clonotype was observed at least ten times. The rearrangement uses TRBV5-4 and TRBJ1-1; D not resolved. Germline-derived CDR1 and CDR2 are SGHNT and YYREEE (reference sequence). This CDR3 is built from 16 residues. Trimming left V 2 bases short and J 0 bases short, with 14 bases between. CDR3 sequence: CASSLSRSSMNTEAFF. As DNA, the CDR3 is TGTGCCAGCAGCTTATCCAGGAGCTCGATGAACACTGAAGCTTTCTTT. The whole variable domain, filled in from reference TRBV5-4 and TRBJ1-1, reads ETGVTQSPTHLIKTRGQQVTLRCSSQSGHNTVSWYQQALGQGPQFIFQYYREEENGRGNFPPRFSGLQFPNYSSELNVNALELDDSALYLCASSLSRSSMNTEAFFGQGTRLTVV.

A few counts support this clonotype. The CDR3 region is CASSLAWDRGNYEQYF. The CDR3 nucleotides read TGCGCCAGCAGCTTGGCTTGGGACAGGGGCAACTACGAGCAGTACTTC. V is TRBV5-1 and J is TRBJ2-7; 10 bases are shared with TRBD1. Germline assignment: CDR1 SGHRS and CDR2 YFSETQ. The CDR3 length is 16 residues. V shed 0 bases, J shed 3 bases, and the junction held 6 bases outside the gene matches.

The chain employs TRBV3-1 and TRBJ2-1; 8 bases line up with TRBD2. The germline CDR1 and CDR2 sequences are LGHDT and YNNKEL (reference sequence). The CDR3 contains 14 residues. With V trimmed by 3 bases and J by 8 bases, 6 bases remained unmatched. CDR3 nucleotides: TGTGCCAGCAGCCATGCCGGGACTAGGGATGAGCAGTTCTTC. Residues: CASSHAGTRDEQFF.

The chain recombines TRBV27 with TRBJ2-1, with D possibly being TRBD1 or TRBD2 (5 bases each). The CDR3 extends over 14 amino acids. V was cut by 4 bases and J by 6 bases, with 13 bases left in between. The germline gives CDR1 MNHEY, CDR2 SMNVEV (reference sequence). CDR3 in amino acids: CASSSPGPRNEQFF. The DNA of the CDR3 is TGTGCCAGCAGTTCCCCGGGACCTCGCAATGAGCAGTTCTTC.

This clonotype appeared many times. The genes are TRBV6-4 and TRBJ2-1, with D perhaps matching TRBD1 or TRBD2 (5 bases each). CDR1 is MRHNA and CDR2 is SNTAGT in the germline V gene. Trimming stripped 2 bases from V and 4 bases from J, with 12 bases between. This CDR3 has 15 amino acids. Here the CDR3 DNA reads TGTGCCAGCAGTGACGGGGGTTCAGGGTACAATGAGCAGTTCTTC. Its translation: CASSDGGSGYNEQFF.

CDR3 amino acids: CASSSDRSTNEKLFF. The CDR3 DNA sequence: TGTGCCAGCAGTTCGGACAGGTCAACTAATGAAAAACTGTTTTTT. This chain joins TRBV12-3 or TRBV12-4 and TRBJ1-4; TRBD1 agrees at 7 bases. The junction had 2 bases not matched to a gene; V was cut back by 4 bases and J by 0 bases. This CDR3 has 15 amino acids.

This clonotype has more than one count but fewer than ten. CDR3 sequence: CASSYKGSSGRADTQYF. As DNA, the CDR3 is TGTGCCAGCAGCTACAAAGGGTCTTCGGGCCGCGCGGATACGCAGTATTTT. This chain links TRBV5-6 with TRBJ2-3; no reliable D call. This CDR3 comprises 17 residues. The ends were cut back, 3 bases at V and 6 bases at J, with 23 bases in the middle. Germline CDR1 SGHDT, CDR2 YYEEEE.

There are many counts of this clonotype. In nucleotides, the CDR3 is TGCAGTGCTAGAGATCTCGAGGGCTCCTACAATGAGCAGTTCTTC. This encodes CSARDLEGSYNEQFF. This chain links TRBV20-1 with TRBJ2-1, with a weak D call TRBD2 (5 bases). Germline V gives CDR1 DFQATT, CDR2 SNEGSKA (reference sequence). V dropped 0 bases and J dropped 0 bases, with 9 bases sitting between them. CDR3 size: 15 residues.

This clonotype was counted at least ten times. The rearrangement uses TRBV2 and TRBJ2-5; no reliable D call. Germline lookup yields CDR1 SNHLY and CDR2 FYNNEI. With 4 bases removed from V and 5 bases from J, the gap between germline ends came to 5 bases. This CDR3 spans 11 amino acids. The CDR3 region is CASSVGETQYF. CDR3 bases: TGTGCCAGCAGTGTAGGGGAGACCCAGTACTTC.

This clonotype has a handful of counts. J is TRBJ2-5 and V is TRBV6-4, with 9 bases fitting TRBD2. Losses at the gene ends were 3 bases for V and 7 bases for J; bases not matched to a gene: 9. There are 15 residues in the CDR3. The germline V gene has CDR1 MRHNA and CDR2 SNTAGT. The CDR3: CASSEQAGGQRTQYF. The CDR3 DNA reads as TGTGCCAGCAGTGAGCAAGCGGGGGGTCAGAGGACCCAGTACTTC.

This clonotype was found many times. V and J are TRBV28 and TRBJ2-2; D unclear. Trimming shortened V by 8 bases and J by 7 bases, and 11 bases separated the two germline ends. Germline lookup yields CDR1 MDHEN and CDR2 SYDVKM. The CDR3 runs 12 residues. CDR3 coding DNA: TGTGCCAGCCACAGTAGGGACGGGGAGCTGTTTTTT. Translating gives CASHSRDGELFF.

A few counts support this clonotype. The chain is built from TRBV7-2 and TRBJ2-7; D remains ambiguous. The CDR3 runs to 14 residues. Between the trimmed V and J ends, which lost 5 bases and 0 bases, there was a span of 11 bases. Germline CDR1 and CDR2: SGHTA and FQGNSA. CDR3 sequence: CASSVTVSSYEQYF. CDR3 nucleotides: TGTGCCAGCAGCGTAACAGTCAGCTCCTACGAGCAGTACTTC.

The count of this clonotype is one. The V and J genes are TRBV18 and TRBJ2-5; TRBD1 aligns across 9 bases. Germline loops: CDR1 KGHSH, CDR2 LQKENI. This CDR3 comprises 17 residues. V lost 5 bases, J lost 4 bases, and 14 bases stayed unmatched. Here the CDR3 DNA reads TGTGCCAGCTCAGCCGGGACAGGGTCTCTATTAGGAGAGACCCAGTACTTC. Its protein product is CASSAGTGSLLGETQYF.

This clonotype turned up a few times. The chain recombines TRBV12-3 or TRBV12-4 with TRBJ1-1, with D tentatively TRBD1 (6 bases). V was pared by 2 bases and J by 10 bases, with 17 bases between. The CDR3 loop spans 14 amino acids. CDR3 DNA sequence: TGTGCCAGCAGTTTAATATTGCAGGGGAACGCAGCTTTCTTT. Protein sequence: CASSLILQGNAAFF.

The table lists this clonotype with a few counts. The V call is TRBV10-3, the J call TRBJ2-3; 7 nucleotides match TRBD2. The ends lost 0 bases at V and 2 bases at J; junction bases unmatched: 5. CDR1 and CDR2 from the germline V gene are ENHRY and SYGVKD. The CDR3 contains 16 residues. CDR3 sequence reads: CAISESWRGNTDTQYF. The CDR3 DNA sequence: TGTGCCATCAGTGAGTCGTGGCGGGGGAACACAGATACGCAGTATTTT.

Only a few counts were recorded for this clonotype. The rearrangement links TRBV7-9 to TRBJ1-2; D gene uncertain. The germline gives CDR1 SEHNR, CDR2 FQNEAQ (reference sequence). The CDR3 is 14 amino acids. Between the trimmed V and J ends, which lost 5 bases and 1 base, there was a span of 11 bases. CDR3 loop: CASSPQSINYGYTF. The CDR3 region has the DNA TGTGCCAGCAGCCCTCAAAGCATTAACTATGGCTACACCTTC.

The V gene is TRBV2, the J gene TRBJ1-1; 7 bases map to TRBD1. CDR3 length: 15 residues. Germline V lookup: CDR1 SNHLY, CDR2 FYNNEI. Trimming removed 8 bases from V and 0 bases from J; junction bases left unmatched: 9. The CDR3 protein is CASPRATGMNTEAFF. The CDR3 region has the DNA TGTGCCAGCCCAAGAGCGACAGGGATGAACACTGAAGCTTTCTTT.